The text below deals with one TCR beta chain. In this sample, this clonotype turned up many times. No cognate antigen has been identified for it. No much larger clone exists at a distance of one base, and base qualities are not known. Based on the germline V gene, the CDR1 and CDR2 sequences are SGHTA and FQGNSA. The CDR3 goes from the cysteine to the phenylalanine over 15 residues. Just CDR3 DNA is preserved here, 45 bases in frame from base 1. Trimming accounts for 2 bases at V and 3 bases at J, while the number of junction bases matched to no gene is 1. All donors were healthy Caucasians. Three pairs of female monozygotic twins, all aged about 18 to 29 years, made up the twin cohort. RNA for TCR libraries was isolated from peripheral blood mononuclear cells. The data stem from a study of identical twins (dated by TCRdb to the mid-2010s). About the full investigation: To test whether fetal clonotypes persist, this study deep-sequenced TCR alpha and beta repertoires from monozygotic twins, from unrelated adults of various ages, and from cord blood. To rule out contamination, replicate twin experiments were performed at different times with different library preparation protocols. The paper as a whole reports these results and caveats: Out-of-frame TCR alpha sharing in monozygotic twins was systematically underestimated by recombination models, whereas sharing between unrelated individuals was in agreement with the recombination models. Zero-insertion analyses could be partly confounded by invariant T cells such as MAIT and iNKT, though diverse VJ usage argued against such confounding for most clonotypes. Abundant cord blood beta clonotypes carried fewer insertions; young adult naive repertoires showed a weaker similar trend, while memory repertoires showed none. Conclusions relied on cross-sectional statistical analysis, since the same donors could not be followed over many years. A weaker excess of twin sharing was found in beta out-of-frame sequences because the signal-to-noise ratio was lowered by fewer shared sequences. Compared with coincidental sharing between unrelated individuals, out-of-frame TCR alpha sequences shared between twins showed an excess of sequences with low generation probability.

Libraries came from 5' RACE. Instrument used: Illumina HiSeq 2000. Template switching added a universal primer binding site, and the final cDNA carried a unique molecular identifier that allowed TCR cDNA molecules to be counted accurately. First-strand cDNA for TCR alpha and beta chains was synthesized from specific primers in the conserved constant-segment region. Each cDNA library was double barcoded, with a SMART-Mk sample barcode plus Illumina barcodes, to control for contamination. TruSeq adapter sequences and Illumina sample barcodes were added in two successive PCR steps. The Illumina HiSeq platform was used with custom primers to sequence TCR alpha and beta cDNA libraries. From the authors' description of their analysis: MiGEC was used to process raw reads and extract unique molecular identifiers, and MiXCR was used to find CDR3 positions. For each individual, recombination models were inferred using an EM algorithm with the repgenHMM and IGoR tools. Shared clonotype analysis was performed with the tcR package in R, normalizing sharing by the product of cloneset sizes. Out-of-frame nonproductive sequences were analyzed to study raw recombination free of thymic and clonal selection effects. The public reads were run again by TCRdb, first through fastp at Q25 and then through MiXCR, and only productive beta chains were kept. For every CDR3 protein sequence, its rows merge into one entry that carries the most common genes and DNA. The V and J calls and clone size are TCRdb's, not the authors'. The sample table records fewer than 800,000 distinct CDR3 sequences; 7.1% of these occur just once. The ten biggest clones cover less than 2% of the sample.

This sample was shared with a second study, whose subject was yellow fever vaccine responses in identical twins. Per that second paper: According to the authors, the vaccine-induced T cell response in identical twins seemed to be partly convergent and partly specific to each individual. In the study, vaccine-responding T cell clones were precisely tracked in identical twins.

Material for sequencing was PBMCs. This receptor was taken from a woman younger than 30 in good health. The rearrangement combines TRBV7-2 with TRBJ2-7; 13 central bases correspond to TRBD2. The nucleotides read TGTGCCAGCAGCTTAAGGACTAGCGGGAGCTACGAGCAGTACTTC. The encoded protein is CASSLRTSGSYEQYF.